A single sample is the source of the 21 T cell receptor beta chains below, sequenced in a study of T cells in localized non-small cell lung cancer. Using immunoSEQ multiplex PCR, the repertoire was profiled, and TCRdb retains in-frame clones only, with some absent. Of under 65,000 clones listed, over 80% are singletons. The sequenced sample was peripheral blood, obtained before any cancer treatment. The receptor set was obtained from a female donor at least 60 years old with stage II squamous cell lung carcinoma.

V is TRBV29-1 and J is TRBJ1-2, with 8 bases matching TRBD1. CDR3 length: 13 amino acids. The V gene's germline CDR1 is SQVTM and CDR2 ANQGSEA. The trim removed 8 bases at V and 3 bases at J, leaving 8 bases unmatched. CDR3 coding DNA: TGCAGCACCGGGACAGGCTTGGACTATGGCTACACCTTC. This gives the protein CSTGTGLDYGYTF.

CDR3 nucleotide sequence: TGTGCCAGCAGCTTAGGGGACAGGGGGATTTCGGCCTACGAGCAGTACTTC. This codes for CASSLGDRGISAYEQYF. The chain carries TRBV7-9 and TRBJ2-7; 11 bases agree with TRBD1. The V gene's germline CDR1 is SEHNR and CDR2 FQNEAQ (reference sequence). V gave up 1 base and J gave up 2 bases; unmatched junction bases: 7. This CDR3 contains 17 residues.

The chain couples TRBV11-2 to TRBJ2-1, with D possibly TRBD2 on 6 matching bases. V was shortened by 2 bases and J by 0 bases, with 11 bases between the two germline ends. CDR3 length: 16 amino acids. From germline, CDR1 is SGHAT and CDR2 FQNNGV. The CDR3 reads CASSLRGLRSYNEQFF. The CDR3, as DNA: TGTGCCAGCAGCTTACGGGGACTGCGCTCCTACAATGAGCAGTTCTTC. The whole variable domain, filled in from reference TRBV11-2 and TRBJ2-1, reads EAGVAQSPRYKIIEKRQSVAFWCNPISGHATLYWYQQILGQGPKLLIQFQNNGVVDDSQLPKDRFSAERLKGVDSTLKIQPAKLEDSAVYLCASSLRGLRSYNEQFFGPGTRLTVL.

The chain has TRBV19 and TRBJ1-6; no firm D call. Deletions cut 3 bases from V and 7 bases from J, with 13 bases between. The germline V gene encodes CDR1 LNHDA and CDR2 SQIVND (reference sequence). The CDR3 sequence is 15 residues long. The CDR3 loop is CASSMTPNLNSPLHF. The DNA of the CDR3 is TGTGCCAGTAGTATGACACCGAACTTAAATTCACCCCTCCACTTT.

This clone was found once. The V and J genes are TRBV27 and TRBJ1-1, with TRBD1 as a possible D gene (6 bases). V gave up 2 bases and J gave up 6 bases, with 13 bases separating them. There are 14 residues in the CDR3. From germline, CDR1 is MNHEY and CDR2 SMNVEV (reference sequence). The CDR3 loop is CASSLGWGGPEAFF. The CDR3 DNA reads TGTGCCAGCAGTTTAGGGTGGGGGGGCCCTGAAGCTTTCTTT.

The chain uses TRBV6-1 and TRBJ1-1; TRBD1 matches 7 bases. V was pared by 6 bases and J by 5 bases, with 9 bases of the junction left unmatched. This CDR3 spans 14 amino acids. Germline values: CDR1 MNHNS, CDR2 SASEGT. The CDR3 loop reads CASRHTGDATEAFF. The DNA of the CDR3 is TGTGCCAGCAGACACACAGGGGATGCAACTGAAGCTTTCTTT.

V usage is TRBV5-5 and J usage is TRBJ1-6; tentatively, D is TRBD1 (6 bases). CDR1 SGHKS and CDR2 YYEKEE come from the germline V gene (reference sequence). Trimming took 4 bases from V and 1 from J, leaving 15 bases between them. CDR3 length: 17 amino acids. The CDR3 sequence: CASSVDSAKSYNSPLHF. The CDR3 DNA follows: TGTGCCAGCAGCGTGGACAGTGCGAAGTCCTATAATTCACCCCTCCACTTT.

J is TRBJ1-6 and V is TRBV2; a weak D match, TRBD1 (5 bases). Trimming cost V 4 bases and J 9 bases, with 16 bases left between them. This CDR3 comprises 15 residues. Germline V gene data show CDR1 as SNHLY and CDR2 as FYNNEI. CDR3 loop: CASSVVGLSGSPLHF. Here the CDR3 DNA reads TGTGCCAGCAGTGTTGTGGGACTCTCGGGTTCACCCCTCCACTTT.

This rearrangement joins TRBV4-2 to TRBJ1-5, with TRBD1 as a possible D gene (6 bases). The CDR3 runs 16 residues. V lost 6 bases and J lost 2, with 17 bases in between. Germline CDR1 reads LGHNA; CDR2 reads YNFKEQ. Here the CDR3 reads CASRPSQGEGNQPQHF. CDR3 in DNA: TGTGCCAGCAGGCCCTCACAGGGAGAGGGCAATCAGCCCCAGCATTTT.

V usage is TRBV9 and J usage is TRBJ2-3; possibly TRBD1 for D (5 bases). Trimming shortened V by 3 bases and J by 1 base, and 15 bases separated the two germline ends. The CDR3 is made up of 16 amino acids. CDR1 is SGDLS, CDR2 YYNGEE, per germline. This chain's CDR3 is CASSGPRGSRTDTQYF. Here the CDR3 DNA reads TGTGCCAGCAGCGGACCAAGGGGATCCCGCACAGATACGCAGTATTTT.

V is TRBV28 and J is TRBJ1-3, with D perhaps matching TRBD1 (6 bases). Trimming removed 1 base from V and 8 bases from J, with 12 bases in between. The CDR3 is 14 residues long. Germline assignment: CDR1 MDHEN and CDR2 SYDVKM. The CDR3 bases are TGTGCCAGCAGTTTATCAGGGGCGAGGGACACCATATATTTT. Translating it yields CASSLSGARDTIYF.

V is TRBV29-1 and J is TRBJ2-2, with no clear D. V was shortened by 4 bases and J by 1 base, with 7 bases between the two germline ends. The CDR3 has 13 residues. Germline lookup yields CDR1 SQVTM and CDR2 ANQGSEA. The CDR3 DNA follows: TGCAGCGTTGTTGTGGTGAACACCGGGGAGCTGTTTTTT. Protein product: CSVVVVNTGELFF.

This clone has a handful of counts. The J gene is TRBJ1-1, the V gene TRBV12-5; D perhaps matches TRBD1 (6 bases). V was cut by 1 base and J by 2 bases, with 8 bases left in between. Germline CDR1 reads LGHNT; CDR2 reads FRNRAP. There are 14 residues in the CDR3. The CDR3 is CASGLAGTNTEAFF. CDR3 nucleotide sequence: TGTGCTAGTGGTTTGGCCGGGACAAACACTGAAGCTTTCTTT.

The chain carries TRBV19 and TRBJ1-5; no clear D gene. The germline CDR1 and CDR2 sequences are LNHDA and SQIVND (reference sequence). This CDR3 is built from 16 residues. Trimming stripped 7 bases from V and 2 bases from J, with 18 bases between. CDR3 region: CASTAVGPGGNQPQHF. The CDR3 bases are TGTGCCAGTACCGCCGTAGGACCTGGGGGCAATCAGCCCCAGCATTTT.

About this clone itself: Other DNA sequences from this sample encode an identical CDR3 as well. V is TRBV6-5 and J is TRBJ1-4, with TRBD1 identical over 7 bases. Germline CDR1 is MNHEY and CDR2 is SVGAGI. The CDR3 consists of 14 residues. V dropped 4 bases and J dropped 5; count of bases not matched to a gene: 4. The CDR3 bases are TGTGCCAGCAGTTTACGACAGGGCAATGAAAAACTGTTTTTT. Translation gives CASSLRQGNEKLFF.

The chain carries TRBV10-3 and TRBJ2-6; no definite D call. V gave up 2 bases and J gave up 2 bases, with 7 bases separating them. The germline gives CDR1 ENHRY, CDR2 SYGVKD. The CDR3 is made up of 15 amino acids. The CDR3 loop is CAISEGVAGANVLTF. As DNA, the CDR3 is TGTGCCATCAGTGAGGGGGTAGCTGGGGCCAACGTCCTGACTTTC.

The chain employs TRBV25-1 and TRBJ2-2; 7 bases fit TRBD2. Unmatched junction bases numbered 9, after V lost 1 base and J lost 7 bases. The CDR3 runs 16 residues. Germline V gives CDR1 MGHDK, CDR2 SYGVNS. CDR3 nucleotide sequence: TGTGCCAGCAGTGAATCACCCGGACTAGGTTTCGGGGAGCTGTTTTTT. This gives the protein CASSESPGLGFGELFF.

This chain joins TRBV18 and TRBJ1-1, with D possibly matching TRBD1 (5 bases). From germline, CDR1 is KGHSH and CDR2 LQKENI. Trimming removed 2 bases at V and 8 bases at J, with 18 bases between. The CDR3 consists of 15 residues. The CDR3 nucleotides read TGTGCCAGCTCACCAAGTAATTCGCCCAGGGAGGAAGCTTTCTTT. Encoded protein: CASSPSNSPREEAFF. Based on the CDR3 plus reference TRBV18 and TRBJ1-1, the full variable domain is NAGVMQNPRHLVRRRGQEARLRCSPMKGHSHVYWYRQLPEEGLKFMVYLQKENIIDESGMPKERFSAEFPKEGPSILRIQQVVRGDSAAYFCASSPSNSPREEAFFGQGTRLTVV.

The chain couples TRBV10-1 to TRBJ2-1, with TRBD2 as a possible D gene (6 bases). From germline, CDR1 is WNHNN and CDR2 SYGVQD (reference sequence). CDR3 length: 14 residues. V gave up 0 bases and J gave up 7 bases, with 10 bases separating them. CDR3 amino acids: CASSESLGRNEQFF. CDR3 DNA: TGCGCCAGCAGTGAGTCCTTGGGGAGGAATGAGCAGTTCTTC.

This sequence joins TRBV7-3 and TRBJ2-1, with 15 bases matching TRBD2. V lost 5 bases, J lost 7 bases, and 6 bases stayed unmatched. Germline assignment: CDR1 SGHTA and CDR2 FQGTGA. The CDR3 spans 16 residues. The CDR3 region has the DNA TGTGCCAGCAGCCCCCGGACTAGCGGGGGGGGAAATGAGCAGTTCTTC. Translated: CASSPRTSGGGNEQFF. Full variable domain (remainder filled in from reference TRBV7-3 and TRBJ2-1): GAGVSQTPSNKVTEKGKYVELRCDPISGHTALYWYRQSLGQGPEFLIYFQGTGAADDSGLPNDRFFAVRPEGSVSTLKIQRTERGDSAVYLCASSPRTSGGGNEQFFGPGTRLTVL.

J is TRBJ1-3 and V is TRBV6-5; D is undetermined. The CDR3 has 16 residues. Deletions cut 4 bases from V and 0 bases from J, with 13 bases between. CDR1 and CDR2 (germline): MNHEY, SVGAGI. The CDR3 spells CASSSLTTSSGNTIYF. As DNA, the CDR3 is TGTGCCAGCAGTTCTTTGACGACGAGCTCTGGAAACACCATATATTTT.